One and the same sample provided the 32 T cell receptor beta chains below, sequenced in a study of T cell repertoires in cytomegalovirus infection. TCRdb reprocessed the reads with MiXCR, giving one entry per CDR3 protein. The sample yields 490,000 or so distinct CDR3 sequences, over 9% seen once. The sequencing sample was made of PBMCs. These receptors originate from a human donor in good health (CMV status not recorded). Some clones in this sample may be carry-over from other donors' samples.

Concerning this clonotype: This may be a read error, as it is one base from a much larger clone. This chain links TRBV2 with TRBJ2-1; no reliable D call. The CDR3 contains 11 residues. The ends were cut back, 7 bases at V and 8 bases at J, with 9 bases in the middle. Germline-derived CDR1 and CDR2 are SNHLY and FYNNEI. The CDR3 is CASIAGDEQFF. CDR3 sequence (DNA): TGTGCCAGCATAGCTGGCGATGAGCAGTTCTTC.

This clonotype was observed at least ten times. The J gene is TRBJ2-2, the V gene TRBV6-5, with 11 bases matching TRBD2. CDR1 is MNHEY and CDR2 is SVGAGI in the germline V gene. CDR3 size: 17 residues. V was pared by 0 bases and J by 7 bases, with 7 bases of the junction left unmatched. The CDR3 region has the DNA TGTGCCAGCAGTTACTCCGACCTAGCGGGAGGCGTCGGGGAGCTGTTTTTT. Translation gives CASSYSDLAGGVGELFF.

This clonotype was observed a few times. This chain links TRBV11-2 with TRBJ2-2, with 14 positions matching TRBD2. J was trimmed by 4 bases and V by 6 bases; bases with no gene match: 1. Germline V lookup: CDR1 SGHAT, CDR2 FQNNGV. There are 15 residues in the CDR3. The CDR3 loop is CASRGLAGVTGELFF. CDR3 coding DNA: TGTGCCAGCAGGGGACTAGCGGGGGTCACCGGGGAGCTGTTTTTT.

In its sample, this clonotype was seen many times. This chain connects TRBV9 to TRBJ2-1; TRBD2 matches 7 bases. In germline, CDR1 is SGDLS, CDR2 YYNGEE. The CDR3 runs 14 residues. The ends lost 3 bases at V and 5 bases at J; junction bases unmatched: 5. The CDR3 reads CASSAREEDNEQFF. In DNA, the CDR3 is TGTGCCAGCAGCGCCCGGGAGGAGGACAATGAGCAGTTCTTC.

This clonotype was seen many times. V gene TRBV7-6 combines with J gene TRBJ1-4, with 8 positions matching TRBD1. V shed 3 bases, J shed 8 bases, and the junction held 8 bases outside the gene matches. CDR1 and CDR2 (germline): SGHVS, FNYEAQ. CDR3 length equals 15 residues. The CDR3 reads CASSLGRGQGEKLFF. CDR3 DNA: TGTGCCAGCAGCTTGGGCAGGGGGCAAGGAGAAAAACTGTTTTTT. The variable domain in full, with the rest retrieved from reference TRBV7-6 and TRBJ1-4, is GAGVSQSPRYKVTKRGQDVALRCDPISGHVSLYWYRQALGQGPEFLTYFNYEAQQDKSGLPNDRFSAERPEGSISTLTIQRTEQRDSAMYRCASSLGRGQGEKLFFGSGTQLSVL.

This clonotype has only a few counts. This sequence joins TRBV12-3 or TRBV12-4 and TRBJ2-3, with a possible D match to TRBD2 (6 bases). This CDR3 region has 14 residues. Trimming pared 8 bases from V and 0 bases from J, leaving 12 bases between. DNA for the CDR3: TGTGCCAGCCTTATCGGAGGGAGCACAGATACGCAGTATTTT. Translated, it gives CASLIGGSTDTQYF.

This clonotype was recorded many times. The chain employs TRBV7-9 and TRBJ2-3; D is ambiguous. Germline loops: CDR1 SEHNR, CDR2 FQNEAQ (reference sequence). V lost 5 bases, J lost 5 bases, and 20 bases lay in between. This CDR3 is built from 16 residues. CDR3: CASSPDLGRKRDTQYF. DNA of the CDR3: TGTGCCAGCAGCCCGGACCTCGGCAGGAAAAGAGATACGCAGTATTTT.

The V and J genes are TRBV14 and TRBJ1-4; 8 bases align to TRBD1. V dropped 6 bases and J dropped 8; count of bases not matched to a gene: 8. Germline lookup yields CDR1 SGHDN and CDR2 FVKESK. The CDR3 covers 14 residues. CDR3 bases: TGTGCCAGCAGTACGGGACAGGTGCGGGAAAAACTGTTTTTT. It translates to CASSTGQVREKLFF.

This clonotype has just a few counts. The V call is TRBV5-5, the J call TRBJ1-1, with 7 bases lining up with TRBD1. Looked up from germline, CDR1 is SGHKS and CDR2 is YYEKEE (reference sequence). The CDR3 runs 17 residues. Trimming removed 4 bases from V and 2 bases from J; junction bases left unmatched: 14. CDR3 nucleotide sequence: TGTGCCAGCAGCCCCCTACCGGGACAGACCTTAAACACTGAAGCTTTCTTT. Protein: CASSPLPGQTLNTEAFF.

This clonotype has just a few counts. The chain uses TRBV19 and TRBJ1-1; D might be TRBD1 (5 bases). V lost 0 bases and J 4 bases, leaving 12 bases between the germline ends. This CDR3 comprises 15 residues. The germline CDR1 and CDR2 sequences are LNHDA and SQIVND (reference sequence). This CDR3 reads CASSIDHNGGTEAFF. The CDR3 DNA is TGTGCCAGTAGTATAGACCATAACGGGGGCACTGAAGCTTTCTTT. Full variable domain (outside the CDR3, taken from reference TRBV19 and TRBJ1-1): DGGITQSPKYLFRKEGQNVTLSCEQNLNHDAMYWYRQDPGQGLRLIYYSQIVNDFQKGDIAEGYSVSREKKESFPLTVTSAQKNPTAFYLCASSIDHNGGTEAFFGQGTRLTVV.

This clonotype has a count of ten or more. The V call is TRBV11-2, the J call TRBJ2-1, with 7 positions matching TRBD1. V trimming: 5 bases; J trimming: 9 bases; junction bases outside the gene matches: 7. Looked up from germline, CDR1 is SGHAT and CDR2 is FQNNGV. This CDR3 contains 13 residues. CDR3 nucleotide sequence: TGTGCCAGCAGCACCGGACAGGAAGGTGAGCAGTTCTTC. Protein product: CASSTGQEGEQFF.

This clonotype was recorded many times. This chain uses TRBV20-1 with TRBJ1-1, with D possibly matching TRBD1 (6 bases). The V gene lost 3 bases and the J gene lost 4 bases, with 15 bases spanning the gap. From germline, CDR1 is DFQATT and CDR2 SNEGSKA (reference sequence). The CDR3 runs to 14 residues. DNA for the CDR3: TGCAGTGCTAGCAGAAGCAGGGGAGGCACTGAAGCTTTCTTT. It specifies CSASRSRGGTEAFF.

This clonotype was observed a few times. V gene TRBV4-2 combines with J gene TRBJ1-5, with 12 positions matching TRBD1. Germline CDR1 and CDR2: LGHNA and YNFKEQ. CDR3 length equals 17 residues. V lost 0 bases to trimming and J lost 5 bases; unmatched junction nucleotides: 5. Here the CDR3 DNA reads TGTGCCAGCAGCCAAGACTCCGGGACAGGGGGCTATCAGCCCCAGCATTTT. It yields the protein CASSQDSGTGGYQPQHF.

This clonotype has ten or more counts. The rearrangement links TRBV7-9 to TRBJ2-7; D possibly uses TRBD1 or TRBD2 (6 bases each). Trimming took off 8 bases at V and 0 bases at J, with 14 bases between the two ends. The V gene's germline CDR1 is SEHNR and CDR2 FQNEAQ (reference sequence). The CDR3 is 14 residues long. The CDR3 nucleotides read TGTGCCAGCTCCGGGGGCGGGACCTCCTACGAGCAGTACTTC. Translation: CASSGGGTSYEQYF.

This clonotype was picked up a small number of times. The gene calls are TRBV3-1 and TRBJ2-6; maybe TRBD2 (7 bases). Germline-derived CDR1 and CDR2 are LGHDT and YNNKEL (reference sequence). The CDR3 is 19 amino acids. The V gene lost 7 bases and the J gene lost 0 bases, with 22 bases spanning the gap. As DNA, the CDR3 is TGTGCCAGCACCCGGGGGGCTGGACGGGGCGGCTCTGGGGCCAACGTCCTGACTTTC. Its protein is CASTRGAGRGGSGANVLTF.

V usage is TRBV20-1 and J usage is TRBJ1-5; 11 bases line up with TRBD1. Germline loops: CDR1 DFQATT, CDR2 SNEGSKA (reference sequence). V dropped 7 bases and J dropped 1; count of bases not matched to a gene: 6. CDR3 length: 15 residues. In DNA form, the CDR3 reads TGCAGTGTTGGGACAGGGGGAGGGAGCAATCAGCCCCAGCATTTT. Translation gives CSVGTGGGSNQPQHF.

This clonotype was detected many times. The V call is TRBV7-2, the J call TRBJ1-6; no reliable D call. The V end was cut by 5 bases, the J end by 5 bases, with 16 bases between. The germline V gene has CDR1 SGHTA and CDR2 FQGNSA. CDR3 length: 16 amino acids. CDR3 DNA sequence: TGTGCCAGCAGCCCCACGACTAGCGCTAATAATTCACCCCTCCACTTT. Translated, it gives CASSPTTSANNSPLHF.

This clonotype has a count of ten or more. The chain couples TRBV7-9 to TRBJ2-1; D gene ambiguous. The CDR3 sequence is 13 residues long. Trimming removed 4 bases from V and 9 bases from J, with 13 bases in between. Germline assignment: CDR1 SEHNR and CDR2 FQNEAQ (reference sequence). CDR3 region: CASSSLLATEQFF. DNA for the CDR3: TGTGCCAGCAGCTCCCTTCTGGCGACTGAGCAGTTCTTC.

This clonotype has just a few counts. In DNA, the CDR3 is TGCAGTGCTAGAGATCACCTCCGGGGCGAGGGCTACACCTTC. Translation gives CSARDHLRGEGYTF. The chain has TRBV20-1 and TRBJ1-2; D is possibly TRBD1 (5 bases). The CDR3 sequence is 14 residues long. Germline values: CDR1 DFQATT, CDR2 SNEGSKA (reference sequence). V gave up 0 bases and J gave up 8 bases, with 16 bases separating them.

This clonotype was counted ten times or more. V gene TRBV7-6 combines with J gene TRBJ2-3, with unresolved D. Germline CDR1 SGHVS, CDR2 FNYEAQ. The CDR3 totals 14 residues. V lost 1 base and J 4 bases, leaving 9 bases between the germline ends. As DNA, the CDR3 is TGTGCCAGCAGCTTAGGGGTGGGCTCAGATACGCAGTATTTT. It encodes CASSLGVGSDTQYF.

As regards this clonotype: A junction end diverges from the germline sequence, so it may reflect a read error. J is TRBJ2-3 and V is TRBV6-2 or TRBV6-3, with 8 bases that match TRBD2. The length of the CDR3 is 13 residues. The V gene's germline CDR1 is MNHEY and CDR2 SVGEGT. CDR3 loop: CVSKRGGADTQYF. The DNA of the CDR3 is TGTGTCAGCAAACGGGGGGGCGCAGATACGCAGTATTTT.

The table lists this clonotype with many counts. The V gene is TRBV7-8, the J gene TRBJ2-5; D is tentatively TRBD1 or TRBD2 (7 bases each). The germline V gene encodes CDR1 SGHVS and CDR2 FQNEAQ. V was pared by 4 bases and J by 2 bases, with 11 bases between. The CDR3 runs to 14 residues. The CDR3: CASSYQGGQETQYF. CDR3 coding DNA: TGTGCCAGCAGCTACCAGGGGGGGCAAGAGACCCAGTACTTC.

This clonotype was seen repeatedly, ten times or more. The V call is TRBV20-1, the J call TRBJ2-1; tentatively, D is TRBD1 (6 bases). Germline CDR1 and CDR2: DFQATT and SNEGSKA (reference sequence). The CDR3 extends over 17 amino acids. V lost 2 bases and J 1 base, leaving 18 bases between the germline ends. The CDR3 DNA reads TGCAGTGCTAGACCCCCCGCAGGGGATGGGTCCTACAATGAGCAGTTCTTC. Translation gives CSARPPAGDGSYNEQFF.

This clonotype has just a few counts. The chain recombines TRBV2 with TRBJ2-7; no reliable D call. V was clipped by 6 bases and J by 3 bases, with 12 bases between them. The length of the CDR3 is 13 residues. Germline CDR1 and CDR2: SNHLY and FYNNEI. The CDR3: CASSGRTNYEQYF. The CDR3 nucleotides are TGTGCCAGCAGCGGACGGACCAACTACGAGCAGTACTTC.

This clonotype was detected a few times. The J gene is TRBJ2-7, the V gene TRBV5-4, with 9 bases fitting TRBD1. CDR1 is SGHNT and CDR2 is YYREEE in the germline V gene (reference sequence). Germline trimming cut 2 bases from V and 1 base from J; bases unmatched to any gene: 4. The CDR3 is 15 residues long. The CDR3: CASSFLTGGSYEQYF. Here the CDR3 DNA reads TGTGCCAGCAGCTTCCTGACAGGGGGATCCTACGAGCAGTACTTC.

The table lists this clonotype with many counts. The chain is built from TRBV7-8 and TRBJ2-2, with 8 bases matching TRBD2. This CDR3 has 14 residues. The ends lost 5 bases at V and 4 bases at J; junction bases unmatched: 3. Per germline, CDR1 SGHVS and CDR2 FQNEAQ. CDR3 nucleotide sequence: TGTGCCAGCAGCGCAACTAGCGGCACCGGGGAGCTGTTTTTT. This codes for CASSATSGTGELFF.

This clonotype was seen at least ten times. The V call is TRBV25-1, the J call TRBJ2-2; TRBD2 aligns across 11 bases. With V trimmed by 8 bases and J by 1 base, 9 bases remained unmatched. The CDR3 extends over 17 amino acids. Per germline, CDR1 MGHDK and CDR2 SYGVNS. CDR3: CASFGGTSGLNTGELFF. CDR3 DNA: TGTGCCAGCTTTGGGGGGACTAGCGGCTTGAACACCGGGGAGCTGTTTTTT.

In this sample, this clonotype turned up many times. This sequence joins TRBV7-2 and TRBJ1-1, with TRBD1 matching over 7 bases. The V gene's germline CDR1 is SGHTA and CDR2 FQGNSA. V shed 5 bases and J 2 bases; nucleotides not matched to a gene: 5. The CDR3 sequence is 14 residues long. This chain's CDR3 is CASSRRQGNTEAFF. CDR3 DNA: TGTGCCAGCAGCCGGAGACAGGGAAACACTGAAGCTTTCTTT.

This clonotype was observed a handful of times. V usage is TRBV2 and J usage is TRBJ2-1, with TRBD1 matching 7 bases. The V and J ends lost 7 bases and 10 bases, in that order; junction bases with no gene match: 7. The CDR3 length is 12 residues. CDR1 and CDR2 from the germline V gene are SNHLY and FYNNEI. The CDR3 here is CASTLGDSEQFF. CDR3 coding DNA: TGTGCCAGCACCTTGGGGGACAGCGAGCAGTTCTTC.

This clonotype occurred many times. The chain combines TRBV7-9 with TRBJ2-1, with 12 bases that match TRBD1. Germline trimming cut 3 bases from V and 3 bases from J; bases unmatched to any gene: 15. CDR3 size: 20 residues. Per the germline V gene, CDR1 is SEHNR and CDR2 is FQNEAQ (reference sequence). CDR3: CASSFTGTGGGRGRYNEQFF. The CDR3 DNA follows: TGTGCCAGCAGCTTTACCGGGACAGGGGGCGGGCGGGGGCGCTACAATGAGCAGTTCTTC.

V gene TRBV10-3 combines with J gene TRBJ2-1, with 10 nucleotides matching TRBD2. The CDR3 length is 14 residues. V lost 8 bases and J lost 7; bases outside the gene matches: 8. The germline V gene has CDR1 ENHRY and CDR2 SYGVKD. As DNA, the CDR3 is TGTGCCATCTCTAGGACTAGCGGATGGAATGAGCAGTTCTTC. Translation gives CAISRTSGWNEQFF.

This clonotype was picked up a small number of times. This chain links TRBV5-1 with TRBJ1-2, with unresolved D. Trimming stripped 0 bases from V and 2 bases from J, with 11 bases between. CDR1 and CDR2 (germline): SGHRS, YFSETQ. The CDR3 is made up of 15 amino acids. CDR3 DNA: TGCGCCAGCAGCTTGGAGCCAGCCAGGAACTATGGCTACACCTTC. It encodes CASSLEPARNYGYTF. Full variable domain (outside the CDR3, taken from reference TRBV5-1 and TRBJ1-2): KAGVTQTPRYLIKTRGQQVTLSCSPISGHRSVSWYQQTPGQGLQFLFEYFSETQRNKGNFPGRFSGRQFSNSRSEMNVSTLELGDSALYLCASSLEPARNYGYTFGSGTRLTVV.